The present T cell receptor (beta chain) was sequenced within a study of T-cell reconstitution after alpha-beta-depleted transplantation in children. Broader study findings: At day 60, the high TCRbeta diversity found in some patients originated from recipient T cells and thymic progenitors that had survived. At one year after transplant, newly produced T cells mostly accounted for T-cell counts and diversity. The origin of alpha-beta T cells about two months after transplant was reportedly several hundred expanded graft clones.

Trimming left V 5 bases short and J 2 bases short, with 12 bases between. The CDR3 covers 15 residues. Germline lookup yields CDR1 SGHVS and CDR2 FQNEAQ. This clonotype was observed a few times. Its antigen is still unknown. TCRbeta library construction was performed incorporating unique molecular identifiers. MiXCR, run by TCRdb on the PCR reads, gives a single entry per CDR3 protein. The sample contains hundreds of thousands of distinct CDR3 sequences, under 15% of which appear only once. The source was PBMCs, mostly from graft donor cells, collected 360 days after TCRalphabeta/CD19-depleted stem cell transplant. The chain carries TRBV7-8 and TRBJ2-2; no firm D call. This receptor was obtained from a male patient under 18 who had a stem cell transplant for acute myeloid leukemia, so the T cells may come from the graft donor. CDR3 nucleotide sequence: TGTGCCAGCAGCGCCAACGGGTTTAACACCGGGGAGCTGTTTTTT. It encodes CASSANGFNTGELFF.